In its sample, the clone carrying this T cell receptor (beta chain) was seen once. Assay: immunoSEQ multiplex PCR; the TCRdb copy retains only in-frame clones and omits some. The sample lists 70,000 to 100,000 clones; around 88% were seen once. The sample belongs to a study of blood T cell repertoires in COVID-19. The CDR3 has 17 residues. Germline V gives CDR1 SGHNT, CDR2 YYREEE (reference sequence). V dropped 1 base and J dropped 5; count of bases not matched to a gene: 9. The chain joins TRBV5-4 to TRBJ1-4, with 9 positions matching TRBD1. Sequenced input: peripheral blood. The TCR sequence derives from a woman in her 70s with acute or convalescent COVID-19. The CDR3 DNA follows: TGTGCCAGCAGCTTGAAGGGACAGGGTGGTCGGAATGAAAAACTGTTTTTT. Translating it yields CASSLKGQGGRNEKLFF.